A single sample is the source of the 12 T cell receptor beta chains below, sequenced in a study of T cells in Graves' hyperthyroidism and ophthalmopathy. Amplification of TCR beta CDR3 regions was performed using RNA transcripts as template. A set of HTBI primers served as the primers for a first-round RT-PCR of the TCR CDR3. In TCRdb, the multiplex PCR reads were re-called with MiXCR into one record per CDR3 protein. The sample has roughly 380,000 distinct CDR3 sequences; more than 11% are singletons. Specimen: blood. The receptors derive from a woman aged 55-75 years with Graves' hyperthyroidism.

A remark on this clonotype: With a much larger clone just one base away, this may be a read error. V and J are TRBV15 and TRBJ1-4; D is undetermined. This CDR3 region has 14 residues. CDR1 is LNHNV and CDR2 is YYDKDF in the germline V gene (reference sequence). CDR3 residues: CATSRVATNEKLLF. For the CDR3, the DNA is TGTGCCACCAGCCGCGTTGCAACTAATGAAAAACTGCTTTTT.

This clonotype turned up a few times. The gene calls are TRBV7-3 and TRBJ2-7; 9 bases match TRBD2. After removal of 3 bases from V and 2 bases from J, the junction contained 5 bases not matched to a gene. Per germline, CDR1 SGHTA and CDR2 FQGTGA. The CDR3 runs 15 residues. The CDR3 here is CASSFSGRQTYEQYF. The CDR3 DNA sequence: TGTGCCAGCAGCTTCAGCGGGAGGCAAACCTACGAGCAGTACTTC. Drawing the rest from reference TRBV7-3 and TRBJ2-7, the complete variable domain is GAGVSQTPSNKVTEKGKYVELRCDPISGHTALYWYRQSLGQGPEFLIYFQGTGAADDSGLPNDRFFAVRPEGSVSTLKIQRTERGDSAVYLCASSFSGRQTYEQYFGPGTRLTVT.

The V gene is TRBV6-1, the J gene TRBJ2-1; no reliable D call. V was clipped by 2 bases and J by 6 bases, with 8 bases between them. CDR1 is MNHNS and CDR2 is SASEGT in the germline V gene. The CDR3 sequence is 13 residues long. The CDR3 region is CASSELTPNEQFF. DNA of the CDR3: TGTGCCAGCAGTGAACTCACCCCCAATGAGCAGTTCTTC.

The J gene is TRBJ2-1, the V gene TRBV24-1; tentative D call: TRBD1 (5 bases). Germline loops: CDR1 KGHDR, CDR2 SFDVKD. V lost 1 base to trimming and J lost 5 bases, with 5 bases between them. This CDR3 region has 13 residues. CDR3 DNA: TGTGCCACCAGTGATTTAGGGGACAATGAGCAGTTCTTC. Translation gives CATSDLGDNEQFF.

The CDR3 reads CASSTGPAYADEQFF. The CDR3 bases are TGTGCCAGCTCAACGGGACCAGCCTATGCCGATGAGCAGTTCTTC. The chain employs TRBV18 and TRBJ2-1, with D perhaps assigned TRBD1 or TRBD2 (5 bases each). The germline V and J ends were trimmed by 5 bases and 8 bases, with 19 bases remaining between them. CDR1 is KGHSH and CDR2 is LQKENI in the germline V gene. The CDR3 runs to 15 residues. Combining the CDR3 with reference TRBV18 and TRBJ2-1 gives the whole variable domain NAGVMQNPRHLVRRRGQEARLRCSPMKGHSHVYWYRQLPEEGLKFMVYLQKENIIDESGMPKERFSAEFPKEGPSILRIQQVVRGDSAAYFCASSTGPAYADEQFFGPGTRLTVL.

This clonotype was detected many times. The V and J genes are TRBV7-8 and TRBJ2-1, with 10 bases identical to TRBD2. Trimming at V came to 3 bases and at J to 5 bases, leaving 7 bases not matched to a gene. This CDR3 is 16 amino acids long. Germline lookup yields CDR1 SGHVS and CDR2 FQNEAQ. CDR3 DNA sequence: TGTGCCAGCAGCTTTTACCTTAGCGGGAGGAACAATGAGCAGTTCTTC. This gives the protein CASSFYLSGRNNEQFF. The full variable domain, in which reference TRBV7-8 and TRBJ2-1 provide the parts outside the CDR3, is GAGVSQSPRYKVAKRGQDVALRCDPISGHVSLFWYQQALGQGPEFLTYFQNEAQLDKSGLPSDRFFAERPEGSVSTLKIQRTQQEDSAVYLCASSFYLSGRNNEQFFGPGTRLTVL.

In DNA form, the CDR3 reads TGCGCCAGCCAAAAGGGAGGACAGGGGGTCTACGAGCAGTACTTC. Residues: CASQKGGQGVYEQYF. V gene TRBV4-1 combines with J gene TRBJ2-7; 10 nucleotides agree with TRBD1. This CDR3 is 15 amino acids long. Germline trimming cut 8 bases from V and 3 bases from J; bases unmatched to any gene: 10. Looked up from germline, CDR1 is MGHRA and CDR2 is YSYEKL.

This clonotype was detected many times. This chain links TRBV6-2 or TRBV6-3 with TRBJ2-7; D uncertain. CDR3 length equals 15 residues. V gave up 0 bases and J gave up 3 bases, with 12 bases separating them. In germline, CDR1 is MNHEY, CDR2 SVGEGT. The CDR3 nucleotides read TGTGCCAGCAGTTACTCGGGCCGCCCCGTCTACGAGCAGTACTTC. It specifies CASSYSGRPVYEQYF.

This clonotype has only a few counts. The V and J genes are TRBV7-9 and TRBJ1-2, with 7 positions matching TRBD1. Germline values: CDR1 SEHNR, CDR2 FQNEAQ (reference sequence). J was trimmed by 4 bases and V by 4 bases; bases with no gene match: 15. This CDR3 spans 17 amino acids. CDR3 in DNA: TGTGCCAGCAGCTCCCTTAAACGGGACAGAGATTTCTATGGCTACACCTTC. This encodes CASSSLKRDRDFYGYTF.

This clonotype was seen ten or more times. The genes are TRBV5-1 and TRBJ2-1; 8 nucleotides agree with TRBD1. With V trimmed by 2 bases and J by 7 bases, 2 bases remained unmatched. This CDR3 contains 13 residues. Looked up from germline, CDR1 is SGHRS and CDR2 is YFSETQ. The CDR3 DNA is TGCGCCAGCAGCTTCACAGGGGGGAATGAGCAGTTCTTC. Amino acids: CASSFTGGNEQFF.

This clonotype was seen many times. This chain uses TRBV3-1 with TRBJ2-7; D unclear. Trimming left V 2 bases short and J 6 bases short, with 5 bases between. The CDR3 has 11 amino acids. Germline lookup yields CDR1 LGHDT and CDR2 YNNKEL (reference sequence). The CDR3 nucleotides read TGTGCCAGCAGCCAACACACCGAGCAGTACTTC. It translates to CASSQHTEQYF.

This clonotype was observed at least ten times. Here the CDR3 DNA reads TGTGCCAGCAGCCAATTAGGACGGAATAATGAAAAACTGTTTTTT. Encoded protein: CASSQLGRNNEKLFF. This chain links TRBV11-2 with TRBJ1-4; D unresolved. Deletions cut 5 bases from V and 4 bases from J, with 14 bases between. This CDR3 has 15 amino acids. Germline CDR1 is SGHAT and CDR2 is FQNNGV.